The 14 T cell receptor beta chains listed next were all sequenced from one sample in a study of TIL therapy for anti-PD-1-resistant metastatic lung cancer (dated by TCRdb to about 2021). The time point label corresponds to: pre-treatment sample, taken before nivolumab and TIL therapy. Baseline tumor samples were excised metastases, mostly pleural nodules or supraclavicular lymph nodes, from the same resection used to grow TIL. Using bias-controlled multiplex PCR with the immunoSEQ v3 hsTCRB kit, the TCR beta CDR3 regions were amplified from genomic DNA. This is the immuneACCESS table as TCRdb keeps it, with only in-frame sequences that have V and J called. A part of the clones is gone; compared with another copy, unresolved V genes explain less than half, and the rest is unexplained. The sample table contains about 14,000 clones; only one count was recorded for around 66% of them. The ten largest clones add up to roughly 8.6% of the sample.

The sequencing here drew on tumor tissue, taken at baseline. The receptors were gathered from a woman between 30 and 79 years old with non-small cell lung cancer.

CDR3 residues: CASSPGGADTQYF. DNA of the CDR3: TGCGCCAGCAGCCCGGGGGGGGCAGATACGCAGTATTTT. The chain couples TRBV5-1 to TRBJ2-3; 8 bases agree with TRBD2. This CDR3 is 13 amino acids long. The V gene end was trimmed by 4 bases and the J gene end by 4 bases; junction bases not matched to a gene: 2. From germline, CDR1 is SGHRS and CDR2 YFSETQ.

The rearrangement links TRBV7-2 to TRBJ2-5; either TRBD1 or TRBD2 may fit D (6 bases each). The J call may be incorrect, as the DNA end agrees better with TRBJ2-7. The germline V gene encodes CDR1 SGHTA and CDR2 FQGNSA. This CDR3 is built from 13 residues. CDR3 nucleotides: TGTGCCAGCAGCTTGGGGGGCGGCCACGAGCAGTACTTC. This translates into CASSLGGGHEQYF.

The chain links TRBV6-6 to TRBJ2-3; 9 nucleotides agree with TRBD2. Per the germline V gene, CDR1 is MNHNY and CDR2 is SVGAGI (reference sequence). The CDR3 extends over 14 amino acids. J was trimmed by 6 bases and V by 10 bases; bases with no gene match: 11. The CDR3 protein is CATSGLAGMDTQYF. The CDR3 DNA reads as TGTGCCACCTCAGGTCTAGCGGGAATGGATACGCAGTATTTT.

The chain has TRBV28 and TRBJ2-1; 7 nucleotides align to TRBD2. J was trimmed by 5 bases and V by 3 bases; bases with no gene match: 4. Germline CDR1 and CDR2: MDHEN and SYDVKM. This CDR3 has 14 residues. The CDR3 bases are TGTGCCAGCAGTTTGACTAGCAATCACAATGAGCAGTTCTTC. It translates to CASSLTSNHNEQFF.

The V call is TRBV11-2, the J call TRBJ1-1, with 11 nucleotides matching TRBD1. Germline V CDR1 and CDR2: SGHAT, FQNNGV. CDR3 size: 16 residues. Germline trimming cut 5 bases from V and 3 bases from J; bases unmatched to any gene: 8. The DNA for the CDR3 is TGTGCCAGCAGCCAGAATAGGGACAGGGGGGACACTGAAGCTTTCTTT. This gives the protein CASSQNRDRGDTEAFF.

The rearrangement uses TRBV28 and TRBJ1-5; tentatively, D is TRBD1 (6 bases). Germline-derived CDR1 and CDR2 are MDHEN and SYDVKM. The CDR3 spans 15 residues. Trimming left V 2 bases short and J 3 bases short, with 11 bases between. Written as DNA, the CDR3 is TGTGCCAGCAGTTTAAAATCAGGGGTCAATCAGCCCCAGCATTTT. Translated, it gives CASSLKSGVNQPQHF.

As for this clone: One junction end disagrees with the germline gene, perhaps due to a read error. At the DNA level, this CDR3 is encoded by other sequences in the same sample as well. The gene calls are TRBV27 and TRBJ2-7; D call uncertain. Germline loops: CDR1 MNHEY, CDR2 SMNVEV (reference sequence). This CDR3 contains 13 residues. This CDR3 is CASSLTVSYEQYF. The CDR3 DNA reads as TGTGCCAGTAGTTTAACAGTCTCCTACGAGCAGTACTTC.

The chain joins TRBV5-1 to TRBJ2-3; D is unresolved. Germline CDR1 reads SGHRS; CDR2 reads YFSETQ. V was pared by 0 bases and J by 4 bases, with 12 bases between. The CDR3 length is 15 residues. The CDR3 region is CASSLAPGEPDTQYF. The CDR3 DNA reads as TGCGCCAGCAGCTTGGCCCCGGGCGAACCAGATACGCAGTATTTT.

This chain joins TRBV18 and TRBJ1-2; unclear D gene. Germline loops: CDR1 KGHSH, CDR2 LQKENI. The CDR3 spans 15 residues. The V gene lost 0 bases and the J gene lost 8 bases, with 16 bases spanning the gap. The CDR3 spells CASSPPGLGSAGYTF. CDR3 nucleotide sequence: TGTGCCAGCTCACCACCTGGTCTAGGCTCGGCCGGCTACACCTTC.

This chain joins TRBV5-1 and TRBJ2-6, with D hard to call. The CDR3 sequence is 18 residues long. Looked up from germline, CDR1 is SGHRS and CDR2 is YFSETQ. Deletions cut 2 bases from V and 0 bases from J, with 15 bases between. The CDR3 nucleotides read TGCGCCAGCAGCTTCACTGGCAGCGTCGTCTCTGGGGCCAACGTCCTGACTTTC. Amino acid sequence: CASSFTGSVVSGANVLTF.

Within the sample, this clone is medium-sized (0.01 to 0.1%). The CDR3 sequence: CAGGQNYGYTF. The DNA of the CDR3 is TGTGCGGGTGGACAGAACTATGGCTACACCTTC. The V gene is TRBV30, the J gene TRBJ1-2, with D possibly being TRBD1 (6 bases). Germline assignment: CDR1 GTSNPN and CDR2 SVGIG (reference sequence). This CDR3 has 11 residues.

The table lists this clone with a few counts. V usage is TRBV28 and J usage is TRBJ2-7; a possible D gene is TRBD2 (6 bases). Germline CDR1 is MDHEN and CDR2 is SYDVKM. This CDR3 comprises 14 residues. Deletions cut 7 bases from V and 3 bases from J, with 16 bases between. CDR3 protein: CASTRSGAGYEQYF. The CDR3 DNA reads TGTGCCAGCACCCGTAGCGGAGCAGGCTACGAGCAGTACTTC.

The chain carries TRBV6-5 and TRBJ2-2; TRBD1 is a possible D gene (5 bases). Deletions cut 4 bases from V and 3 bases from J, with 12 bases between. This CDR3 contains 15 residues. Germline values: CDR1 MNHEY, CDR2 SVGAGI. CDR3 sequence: CASSSREFDTGELFF. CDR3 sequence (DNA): TGTGCCAGCAGTTCCAGGGAATTTGACACCGGGGAGCTGTTTTTT.

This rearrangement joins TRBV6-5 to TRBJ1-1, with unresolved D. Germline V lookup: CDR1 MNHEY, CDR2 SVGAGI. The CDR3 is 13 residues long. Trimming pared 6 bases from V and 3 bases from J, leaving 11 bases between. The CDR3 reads CASSLRIDTEAFF. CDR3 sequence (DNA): TGTGCCAGCAGCCTGCGGATCGACACTGAAGCTTTCTTT.